The clone carrying this T cell receptor beta chain was detected a few times. Relative to the germline gene, one junction end is altered; a read error may explain this. There are 13 residues in the CDR3. Germline V lookup: CDR1 MGHRA, CDR2 YSYEKL. Three rounds of nested PCR, following a modified ARM-PCR protocol, produced the TCRbeta library. One entry per CDR3 protein results from TCRdb running MiXCR on the multiplex PCR reads. The sample consists of tens of thousands of distinct CDR3 sequences, 60% to 85% of them appearing once. The sample comes from a study of tumor and adjacent non-tumor tissue in lung cancer. No cell sorting was done before RNA was extracted from the tissue.

This chain connects TRBV4-1 to TRBJ1-3; D gene uncertain. The clonotype comes from a woman in her fifties or sixties with non-small cell lung cancer. The sequenced sample consisted of lung tumor tissue. The CDR3 is CASSQEAGNTIHF. The CDR3 DNA is TGCGCCAGTAGCCAAGAAGCCGGAAACACCATACATTTT.